The following is a T cell receptor beta chain sequence with its context. Its antigen is still unknown. The sample originates from a study of CXCR3-negative and CXCR3-positive naive CD8 T cells. This CDR3 is built from 14 residues. Per germline, CDR1 MDHEN and CDR2 SYDVKM. 5' RACE that incorporated UMI labels was used to prepare the TRB cDNA libraries. TCRdb derives one entry per CDR3 protein from the 5' RACE reads, leaving out DNA. Listed are under 70,000 distinct CDR3 sequences; around 4.8% falls within the top ten. Findings and limits, study-wide: CXCR3-positive naive cells carried more hydrophobic TRB CDR3s than CXCR3-negative naive cells did. CD5 surface expression was similar among naive subsets, and TCR strength was estimated by inference from TRB CDR3 properties.

The chain carries TRBV28 and TRBJ2-7; TCRdb selects TRBD1, and the lack of DNA leaves this call unchecked. This TCR was sampled from a human donor in good health. Some clones in this sample may be carry-over from other donors' samples. Sample: naive CXCR3+ CD8+ T cells from blood. Subset here: CD45RO-CCR7+CD27+CD95- naive CD8+ T cells expressing CXCR3 (TNR3+). The CDR3 sequence is CASSRQGGTYEQYF.